A single sample gave rise to the 9 T cell receptor beta chains below, sequenced in a study of response to subunit inactivated influenza vaccine. TCRdb independently ran MiXCR on the RT-PCR reads; one entry per CDR3 protein. This table holds roughly 700,000 distinct CDR3 sequences, roughly 13% found once. Source: PBMCs from blood, taken roughly 15 days before vaccination. The receptors here all came from a man aged 50-59 years who received an inactivated influenza vaccine.

The chain has TRBV6-2 or TRBV6-3 and TRBJ2-5; TRBD1 might be the D (8 bases). CDR1 and CDR2 from the germline V gene are MNHEY and SVGEGT. V was trimmed by 0 bases and J by 5 bases, leaving 16 bases between them. The CDR3 spans 16 residues. The CDR3 is CASSYSWTGRAETQYF. The CDR3 DNA is TGTGCCAGCAGTTACTCCTGGACAGGGAGGGCGGAGACCCAGTACTTC.

This clonotype was detected only a few times. Here the CDR3 reads CASTPYLAGYQETQYF. CDR3 coding DNA: TGTGCCAGCACCCCCTACCTAGCGGGGTACCAAGAGACCCAGTACTTC. The genes are TRBV7-9 and TRBJ2-5; 9 positions match TRBD2. CDR1 and CDR2 from the germline V gene are SEHNR and FQNEAQ (reference sequence). There are 16 residues in the CDR3. Trimming cost V 7 bases and J 0 bases; bases outside gene matches: 9.

This chain connects TRBV27 to TRBJ1-1, with D maybe TRBD1 (5 bases). V was trimmed by 1 base and J by 4 bases, leaving 7 bases between them. Germline CDR1 MNHEY, CDR2 SMNVEV (reference sequence). The CDR3 has 13 residues. CDR3 residues: CASSLFQGTEAFF. DNA for the CDR3: TGTGCCAGCAGTTTATTCCAGGGCACTGAAGCTTTCTTT.

This clonotype was picked up many times. The chain employs TRBV5-1 and TRBJ1-3; D remains unclear. This CDR3 has 16 amino acids. Trimming took 2 bases from V and 0 from J, leaving 12 bases between them. Germline V lookup: CDR1 SGHRS, CDR2 YFSETQ. Here the CDR3 reads CASSLGAVVSGNTIYF. CDR3 coding DNA: TGCGCCAGCAGCTTAGGTGCGGTAGTCTCTGGAAACACCATATATTTT.

A few counts support this clonotype. V is TRBV10-3 and J is TRBJ2-3, with 9 bases identical to TRBD2. Germline CDR1 ENHRY, CDR2 SYGVKD. Trimming took 3 bases from V and 7 from J; bases not matched to a gene: 5. This CDR3 is built from 14 residues. The CDR3 DNA is TGTGCCATCAGTGATCTAGCGGGGAGTTATACGCAGTATTTT. Its protein product is CAISDLAGSYTQYF.

This clonotype was observed a few times. The gene calls are TRBV30 and TRBJ2-7, with 8 bases that match TRBD2. Germline loops: CDR1 GTSNPN, CDR2 SVGIG (reference sequence). The CDR3 runs to 13 residues. After removal of 7 bases from V and 2 bases from J, the junction contained 7 bases not matched to a gene. CDR3 DNA: TGTGCCTTCCAGACGGGACTAGCCTACGAGCAGTACTTC. It encodes CAFQTGLAYEQYF.

This clonotype was detected only a few times. The chain couples TRBV20-1 to TRBJ2-2, with 8 bases that match TRBD2. The V gene end was trimmed by 3 bases and the J gene end by 7 bases; junction bases not matched to a gene: 7. CDR1 DFQATT and CDR2 SNEGSKA come from the germline V gene (reference sequence). This CDR3 region has 14 residues. Written as DNA, the CDR3 is TGCAGTGCTAGGGGGAGACTAGCGATCGGGGAGCTGTTTTTT. It codes for CSARGRLAIGELFF.

This clonotype came up a few times. The chain has TRBV20-1 and TRBJ1-4, with TRBD1 as a possible D gene (6 bases). CDR3 size: 12 residues. Deletions cut 8 bases from V and 6 bases from J, with 13 bases between. Per the germline V gene, CDR1 is DFQATT and CDR2 is SNEGSKA (reference sequence). The CDR3 here is CSPGGRDEKLFF. The CDR3 nucleotides read TGCAGTCCGGGGGGGCGGGATGAAAAACTGTTTTTT.

This clonotype was seen more than once but under ten times. J is TRBJ2-5 and V is TRBV5-1, with 7 positions matching TRBD1. The CDR3 totals 13 residues. Trimming removed 4 bases from V and 4 bases from J; junction bases left unmatched: 4. CDR1 is SGHRS, CDR2 YFSETQ, per germline. CDR3 sequence: CASSAGTVETQYF. The CDR3 nucleotides are TGCGCCAGCAGCGCAGGGACAGTAGAGACCCAGTACTTC.